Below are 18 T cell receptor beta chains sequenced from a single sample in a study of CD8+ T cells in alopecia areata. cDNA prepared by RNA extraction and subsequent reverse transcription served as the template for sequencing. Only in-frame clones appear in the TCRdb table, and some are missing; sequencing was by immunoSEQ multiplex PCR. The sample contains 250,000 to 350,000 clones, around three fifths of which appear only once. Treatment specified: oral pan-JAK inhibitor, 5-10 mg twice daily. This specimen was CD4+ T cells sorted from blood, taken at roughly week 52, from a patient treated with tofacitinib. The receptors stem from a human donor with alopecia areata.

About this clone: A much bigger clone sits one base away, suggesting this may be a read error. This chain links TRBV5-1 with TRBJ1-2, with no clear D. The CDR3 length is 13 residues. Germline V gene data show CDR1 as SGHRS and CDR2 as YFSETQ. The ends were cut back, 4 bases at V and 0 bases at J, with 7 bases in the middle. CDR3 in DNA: TGCGCCAGCAGCCAAGAAGCTAACTATGGCTACACCTTC. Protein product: CASSQEANYGYTF.

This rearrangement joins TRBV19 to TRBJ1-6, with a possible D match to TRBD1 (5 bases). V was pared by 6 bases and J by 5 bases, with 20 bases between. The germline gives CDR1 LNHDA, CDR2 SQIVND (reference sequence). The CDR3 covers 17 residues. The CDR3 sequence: CASSPHSTGPDNSPLHF. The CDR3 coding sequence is TGTGCCAGTAGCCCACACTCTACAGGACCAGATAATTCACCCCTCCACTTT. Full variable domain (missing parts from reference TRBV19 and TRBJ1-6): DGGITQSPKYLFRKEGQNVTLSCEQNLNHDAMYWYRQDPGQGLRLIYYSQIVNDFQKGDIAEGYSVSREKKESFPLTVTSAQKNPTAFYLCASSPHSTGPDNSPLHFGNGTRLTVT.

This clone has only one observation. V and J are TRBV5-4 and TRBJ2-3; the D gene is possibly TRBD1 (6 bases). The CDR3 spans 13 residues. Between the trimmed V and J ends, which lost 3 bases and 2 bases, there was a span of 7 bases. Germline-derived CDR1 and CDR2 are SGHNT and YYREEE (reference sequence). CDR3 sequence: CASSYRVTDTQYF. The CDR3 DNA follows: TGTGCCAGCAGCTACAGGGTCACAGATACGCAGTATTTT.

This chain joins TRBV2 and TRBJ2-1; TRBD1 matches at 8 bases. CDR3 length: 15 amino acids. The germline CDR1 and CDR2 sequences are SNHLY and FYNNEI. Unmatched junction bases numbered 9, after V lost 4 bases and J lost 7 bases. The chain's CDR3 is CASSVGQGSLNEQFF. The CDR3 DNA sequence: TGTGCCAGCAGTGTTGGACAGGGTAGTTTGAATGAGCAGTTCTTC.

CDR3 DNA sequence: TGTGCCAGCAGTGCCCGGAGGACAGGGCCAATTCAGTACTTC. Translating it yields CASSARRTGPIQYF. The chain is built from TRBV6-6 and TRBJ2-4; 8 positions match TRBD1. With 5 bases clipped from V and 10 bases from J, the junction kept 10 bases outside the gene matches. CDR1 MNHNY and CDR2 SVGAGI come from the germline V gene (reference sequence). This CDR3 comprises 14 residues.

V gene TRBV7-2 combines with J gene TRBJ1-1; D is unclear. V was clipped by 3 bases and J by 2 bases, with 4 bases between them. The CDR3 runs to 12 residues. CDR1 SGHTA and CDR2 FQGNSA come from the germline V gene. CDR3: CASSFPNTEAFF. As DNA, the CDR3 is TGTGCCAGCAGCTTTCCAAACACTGAAGCTTTCTTT.

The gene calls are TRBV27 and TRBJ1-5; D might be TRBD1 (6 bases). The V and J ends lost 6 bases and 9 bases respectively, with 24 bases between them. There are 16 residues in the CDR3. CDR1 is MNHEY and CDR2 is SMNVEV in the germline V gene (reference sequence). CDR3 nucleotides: TGTGCCAGCAGCCACAGCACTACAGGGACCGTGGTGCCCCAGCATTTT. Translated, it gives CASSHSTTGTVVPQHF.

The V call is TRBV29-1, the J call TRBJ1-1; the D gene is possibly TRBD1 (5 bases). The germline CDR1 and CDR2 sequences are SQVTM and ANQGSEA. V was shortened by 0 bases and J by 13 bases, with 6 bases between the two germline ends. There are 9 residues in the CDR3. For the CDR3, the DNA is TGCAGCGTTGAAGATCAGGGTTTCTTT. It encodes CSVEDQGFF.

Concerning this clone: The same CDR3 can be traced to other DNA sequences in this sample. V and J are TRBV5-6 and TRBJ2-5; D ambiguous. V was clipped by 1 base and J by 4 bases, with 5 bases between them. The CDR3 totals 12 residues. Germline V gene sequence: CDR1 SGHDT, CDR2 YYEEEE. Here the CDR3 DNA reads TGTGCCAGCAGCTTGTGGGGAGAGACCCAGTACTTC. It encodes CASSLWGETQYF.

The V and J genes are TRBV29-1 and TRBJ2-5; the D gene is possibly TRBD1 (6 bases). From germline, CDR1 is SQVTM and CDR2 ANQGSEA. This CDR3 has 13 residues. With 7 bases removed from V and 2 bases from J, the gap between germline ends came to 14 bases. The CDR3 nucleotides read TGCAGCGCGCCGCCGACAGGACAAGAGACCCAGTACTTC. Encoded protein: CSAPPTGQETQYF.

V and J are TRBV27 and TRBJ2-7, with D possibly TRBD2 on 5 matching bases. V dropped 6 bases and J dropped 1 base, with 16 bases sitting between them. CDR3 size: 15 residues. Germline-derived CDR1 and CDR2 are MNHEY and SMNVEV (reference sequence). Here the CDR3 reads CASSQYGGLSYEQYF. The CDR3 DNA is TGTGCCAGCAGCCAATATGGCGGGCTATCCTACGAGCAGTACTTC.

CDR3 loop: CSVGIGANEKLFF. As DNA, the CDR3 is TGCAGCGTTGGGATAGGGGCTAATGAAAAACTGTTTTTT. The rearrangement joins TRBV29-1 to TRBJ1-4; D might be TRBD1 (5 bases). The CDR3 is 13 residues long. The V gene's germline CDR1 is SQVTM and CDR2 ANQGSEA. The V gene lost 4 bases and the J gene lost 3 bases, with 9 bases spanning the gap.

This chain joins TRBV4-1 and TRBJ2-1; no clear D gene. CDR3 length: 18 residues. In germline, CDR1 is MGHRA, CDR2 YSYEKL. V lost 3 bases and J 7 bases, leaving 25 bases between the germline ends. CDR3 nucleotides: TGCGCCAGCAGCCACCTCCCCCCGAGAGCCCTCCTATTGAATGAGCAGTTCTTC. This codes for CASSHLPPRALLLNEQFF.

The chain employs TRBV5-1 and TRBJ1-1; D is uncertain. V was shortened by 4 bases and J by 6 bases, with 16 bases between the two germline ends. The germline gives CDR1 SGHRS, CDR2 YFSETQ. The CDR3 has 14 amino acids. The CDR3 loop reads CASSPIGPSPEAFF. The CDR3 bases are TGCGCCAGCAGCCCCATTGGACCTTCTCCTGAAGCTTTCTTT.

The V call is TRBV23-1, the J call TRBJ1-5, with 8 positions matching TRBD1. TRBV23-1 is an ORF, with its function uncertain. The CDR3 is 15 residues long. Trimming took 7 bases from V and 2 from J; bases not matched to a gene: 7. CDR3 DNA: TGCGCCAGCAATTTTAAGGGACAGGGCAATCAGCCCCAGCATTTT. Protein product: CASNFKGQGNQPQHF.

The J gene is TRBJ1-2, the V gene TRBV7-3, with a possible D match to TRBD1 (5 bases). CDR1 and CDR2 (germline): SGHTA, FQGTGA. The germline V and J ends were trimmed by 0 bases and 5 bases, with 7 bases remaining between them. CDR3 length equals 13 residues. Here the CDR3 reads CASSLTQGYGYTF. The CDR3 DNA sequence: TGTGCCAGCAGCTTAACCCAGGGATATGGCTACACCTTC.

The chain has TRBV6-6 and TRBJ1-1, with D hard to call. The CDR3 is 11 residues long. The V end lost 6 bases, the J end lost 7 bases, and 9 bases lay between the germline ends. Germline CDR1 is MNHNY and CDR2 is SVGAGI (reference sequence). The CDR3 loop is CASRHQSEAFF. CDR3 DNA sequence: TGTGCCAGCAGACATCAGAGTGAAGCTTTCTTT.

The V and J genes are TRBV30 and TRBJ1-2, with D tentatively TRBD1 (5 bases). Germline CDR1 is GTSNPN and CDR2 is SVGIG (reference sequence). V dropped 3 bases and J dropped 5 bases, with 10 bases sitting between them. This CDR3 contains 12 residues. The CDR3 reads CAWRGEVYGYTF. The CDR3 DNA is TGTGCCTGGAGGGGGGAAGTATATGGCTACACCTTC.